This note documents a single T cell receptor beta chain sequence. Its antigen has not been determined. Nothing much larger sits one base from this clone, and base qualities are not available. A single peripheral blood draw of around 0.11 L on average was collected from each donor into heparinised tubes. Using a panel that included CD45RO, CCR7, CD25, CD127, CD95 and CD27, naive, central memory, regulatory and stem cell-like memory CD4+ T cells were sorted on a BD FACSAria II. All sorted populations exceeded 95% purity. PBMCs were isolated right away by Lymphoprep density gradient centrifugation and were stained directly, without culture. So that batch effects would be minimized, each experiment stained and sorted samples in pairs, pairing one healthy donor with one patient. The entry originates in a study of beta chain features in type 1 diabetes (dated by TCRdb to 2017 to 2018). Regarding the complete study: Mean age, gender distribution, total cell number and subset yield were not different between patients and healthy donors. The study compared TCRB repertoires of sorted circulating CD4+ T cell subsets between recently diagnosed type 1 diabetes patients and matched healthy donors. A total of around 110,000,000 sorted cells were examined across all samples, and RNA yield correlated strongly with the number of cells per subset. Regulatory and stem cell-like memory subsets were isolated from only 8 patients and about eight healthy donors, whereas naive and central memory subsets came from all 28 donors.

Summary of the overall study and its limitations: PCR may preferentially amplify shorter templates, but because patient and control samples were amplified and corrected together, any resulting skew would affect both groups equally. HLA sub-analyses involved small numbers of individuals, so any influence of HLA type on TCRB rearrangement remained unresolved. Patients with type 1 diabetes made fewer insertions and deleted more nucleotides at VDJ recombination sites, implying thymic rearrangement abnormalities. In all four CD4+ subsets, TCRB CDR3 length was moderately but significantly shorter in type 1 diabetes patients. The naive, central memory and regulatory TCRB repertoires appeared to resemble one another more closely among patients than among healthy donors. Because cDNA rather than genomic DNA was sequenced, highly expressing activated cells could have been over-represented, although no difference in activation and CD3 levels was found between groups.

The entire amount of isolated RNA was reverse transcribed using the High Capacity cDNA Reverse Transcription Kit, so the sequenced TCRB transcripts were expressed ones. Deep immunoSEQ sequencing was applied to naive, central memory and regulatory T cell samples, giving an average of about 3.8 million total reads per sample. Sorted cells were lysed in RLT buffer and RNA was extracted with DNase-treated RNeasy Micro or Mini kits, depending on cell number. To prevent cross-contamination, every cell subset was processed on its own, while patient and healthy donor samples were processed together. The immunoSEQ multiplex PCR was used to amplify TCRB sequences from cDNA, yielding 87-bp fragments that span the CDR3 region. The amplicons were sequenced using the Illumina HiSeq platform. Per the authors' processing: Synthetic template baselines were used to correct PCR bias computationally, reads within Hamming distance 2 were collapsed, and singletons that could not be merged were discarded. By aligning reads against IMGT, V, D and J genes, CDR3 length, and insertions or deletions at six rearrangement sites were assigned. Within each subset, clonotype counts were normalized to sorted cell number, after which true diversity and Gini coefficients were computed with the tcR R package. Repertoire sharing was quantified using the overlap coefficient calculated on TCRB nucleotide sequences. TCRdb provides this immuneACCESS table in a form limited to in-frame rearrangements. Some clones are lacking; in checked studies, under half of them reflect an unresolved V gene, and why the rest are absent is not known. V and J calls and clone size follow that table, whereas D and trimming were derived from the DNA. The sample yields fewer than 65,000 clones; 59% were counted once. The ten top clones hold about 2.2% of the sample.

CDR1 and CDR2 (MNHNS, SASEGT) derive from the germline V gene. Trimming takes 1 base off V and 6 bases off J; junction bases not matched to a gene: 7. The CDR3 runs 15 residues from the cysteine to the phenylalanine. Only the CDR3 DNA is retained, 45 bases long and in frame from the first base. The rearranged chain carries TRBV6-1 and TRBJ2-7; the central 9 bases match TRBD2. Source material: Tregs from blood. The cell subset or site label, as the study defines it: regulatory CD4+ T cells. This clonotype was sampled from a woman aged 18-35 years in good health. The DNA is TGTGCCAGCAGTGAAGAGGCGGGGGGGCCTGGCGAGCAGTACTTC. Translated, it gives CASSEEAGGPGEQYF.